This TCR beta chain is drawn from a study of T cells in Graves' hyperthyroidism and ophthalmopathy (dated 2019 in TCRdb). General notes on the study: Peripheral blood was collected at initial diagnosis, before any treatment. To identify distinguishing TCR V-J signatures, a discovery cohort of roughly 100 patients was used, comprising 43 with Graves' ophthalmopathy and some 57 with stable Graves' hyperthyroidism. An independent validation cohort of around 19 hyperthyroidism patients and about 15 patients who later progressed to ophthalmopathy tested prospective prediction of ophthalmopathy. For training and testing, the approximately 97 patients in the discovery cohort were randomly divided in a 7:3 ratio. The study also compared thyroid tissue and blood T-cell repertoires from over 5 Graves' hyperthyroidism patients. After blood sampling, hyperthyroidism patients were treated with methimazole at a starting dose of 30 mg daily, and ophthalmopathy patients were treated with high-dose intravenous methylprednisolone. According to the paper, TCR Vbeta CDR3 sequencing was carried out on 135 peripheral blood samples, which came from 40 to 45 ophthalmopathy, approximately 72 hyperthyroidism and roughly 17 progressor patients.

This clonotype showed up just a few times. Its antigen is currently not known. No base quality values were provided; no much bigger clone lies one nucleotide off. Results the study describes overall, beyond this receptor: In validation, progression to ophthalmopathy was predicted by the model with 65% to 71% sensitivity and 72% to 85% specificity, a median of 6.5 months before onset. Sample size was not statistically predetermined, and investigators were not blinded to group allocation. Ophthalmopathy was separated from stable hyperthyroidism by a 13 V-J signature model, with approximately 86% sensitivity and around 81% specificity obtained in cross-validation and 80%/75% obtained in testing. Most expanded thyroid clonotypes (frequency above 0.001) were also detected in blood, suggesting blood repertoires may reflect thyroid immune responses.

The hyperthyroidism patients were between 18 and 65 years old and newly diagnosed, with a disease duration of less than 2 months. The study excluded patients with uncontrolled infections, other autoimmune diseases, pregnancy or lactation. Diagnoses were established on the basis of clinical symptoms, serum thyroxine and TRAb, thyroid ultrasound, and orbital computed tomography. Blood from progressor patients was drawn when they were first diagnosed with hyperthyroidism, before any ophthalmopathy symptoms appeared. PBMCs were separated from under 11 ml of fresh peripheral blood using Ficoll-Paque density gradient centrifugation. Progressor patients were first diagnosed with Graves' hyperthyroidism and then developed ophthalmopathy during follow-up. Total RNA was extracted using Trizol reagent, and RNA quality was assessed on an Agilent 2100 Bioanalyzer. The TCR beta CDR3 regions were amplified from the RNA transcripts. The first round of RT-PCR for the TCR CDR3 was performed with the HTBI primer set and the Qiagen OneStep RT-PCR kit. Libraries were constructed in a second round of multiplex PCR, after which size selection and purification were carried out. Paired-end sequencing of the libraries was performed with 100 bp reads on an Illumina HiSeq2000. In the source study's methods: SOAPnuke was used to process the raw data, removing reads that contained adapters or uncalled bases, had a mean Phred below 15, or lacked an exact match to the constant primer or identifier. High-quality paired reads were merged with COPE v1.2.5, and unique nucleotide sequences were defined as clonotypes. Clonotypes were aligned to IMGT TRBV, TRBD and TRBJ reference segments using MiTCR v1.1. Analysis was restricted to V-J combinations with a frequency above 0.0001, which covered approximately 99% of repertoires. The TCS score was defined as the ratio of F50 (clonal expansion) to E x V (chaos), calculated using BLOSUM62-based TCRdist between CDR3 peptides within each V-J. Welch's t-statistics and random forest reduced several hundred V-J features to around 14, which were used in a naive Bayes classifier (R e1071). TCRdb reran the public reads through fastp at Q25 and MiXCR, keeping productive beta chains. Every distinct CDR3 protein forms one entry, paired with its most common genes and DNA. For this entry, the V and J calls and clone size follow TCRdb and not the study's own pipeline. The table for this sample lists 600,000 to 850,000 distinct CDR3 sequences; 18% of them were counted only once. The ten largest clones represent 16% of the sample.

Per the germline V gene (reference sequence), LNHDA is the CDR1 and SQIVND is the CDR2. Including the terminal cysteine and phenylalanine, the CDR3 comprises 15 residues. The CDR3 DNA has 45 bases and is translated from base 1. V is shortened by 5 bases, J by 6 bases, and the region joining them spans 16 bases. The rearrangement joined TRBV19 to TRBJ2-2, and possibly TRBD2, on 7 matching bases. The receptor was derived from a woman in her forties or fifties with Graves' hyperthyroidism that later progressed to Graves' ophthalmopathy. Sequencing was carried out using blood. The encoded CDR3 is CASSVAGADAGELFF. At the DNA level, the sequence is TGTGCCAGTAGTGTGGCGGGGGCGGATGCCGGGGAGCTGTTTTTT.